These 12 T cell receptor beta chains came from one sample sequenced in a study of cytomegalovirus exposure and HLA in healthy donors. Both 60 Vbeta primers and 13 Jbeta primers went into the PCR. Here immunoSEQ multiplex PCR was the method, and the copy in TCRdb shows in-frame clones only, minus some. The sample yields about 160,000 clones, approximately 70% seen once. The sequenced sample was PBMCs. Receptor source: a man aged 40-49 years in good health and CMV-seropositive.

In this sample, this clone turned up a few times. This sequence joins TRBV18 and TRBJ1-5, with 7 bases matching TRBD1. Germline values: CDR1 KGHSH, CDR2 LQKENI. The CDR3 totals 14 residues. V dropped 3 bases and J dropped 3; count of bases not matched to a gene: 2. CDR3 amino acids: CASSPTGANQPQHF. The CDR3 nucleotides are TGTGCCAGCTCACCTACAGGGGCCAATCAGCCCCAGCATTTT.

The chain joins TRBV19 to TRBJ2-7; TRBD2 aligns across 8 bases. V lost 5 bases and J lost 1; bases outside the gene matches: 10. The CDR3 runs to 16 residues. CDR1 and CDR2 from the germline V gene are LNHDA and SQIVND (reference sequence). The DNA for the CDR3 is TGTGCCAGTAGTCCCAGGGGACTAGGGCCGTCCTACGAGCAGTACTTC. It is translated as CASSPRGLGPSYEQYF. The whole variable domain, filled in from reference TRBV19 and TRBJ2-7, reads DGGITQSPKYLFRKEGQNVTLSCEQNLNHDAMYWYRQDPGQGLRLIYYSQIVNDFQKGDIAEGYSVSREKKESFPLTVTSAQKNPTAFYLCASSPRGLGPSYEQYFGPGTRLTVT.

The rearrangement joins TRBV5-1 to TRBJ1-4, with 7 bases identical to TRBD1. After removal of 2 bases from V and 3 bases from J, the junction contained 7 bases not matched to a gene. The CDR3 has 16 amino acids. Germline lookup yields CDR1 SGHRS and CDR2 YFSETQ. The CDR3 coding sequence is TGCGCCAGCAGCTTCAGAGGGGGCGCGTCTAATGAAAAACTGTTTTTT. Translated: CASSFRGGASNEKLFF.

J is TRBJ2-5 and V is TRBV29-1; 7 bases agree with TRBD2. CDR3 length: 12 residues. V trimming: 4 bases; J trimming: 4 bases; junction bases outside the gene matches: 3. CDR1 is SQVTM and CDR2 is ANQGSEA in the germline V gene. The CDR3 loop is CSVVVAGETQYF. The CDR3 DNA is TGCAGCGTTGTAGTAGCGGGAGAGACCCAGTACTTC.

This chain uses TRBV6-1 with TRBJ1-5, with a possible D match to TRBD1 (5 bases). The CDR3 contains 14 residues. The ends were cut back, 6 bases at V and 1 base at J, with 10 bases in the middle. The V gene's germline CDR1 is MNHNS and CDR2 SASEGT. The CDR3 here is CASRSSGSNQPQHF. CDR3 nucleotide sequence: TGTGCCAGCAGGAGCTCAGGGAGCAATCAGCCCCAGCATTTT.

This chain links TRBV19 with TRBJ1-5; 9 bases are shared with TRBD1. The junction had 4 bases not matched to a gene; V was cut back by 3 bases and J by 4 bases. CDR3 size: 15 residues. CDR1 and CDR2 (germline): LNHDA, SQIVND (reference sequence). In DNA form, the CDR3 reads TGTGCCAGTAGTATTGGGACAGGGATTAATCAGCCCCAGCATTTT. As protein: CASSIGTGINQPQHF.

This chain links TRBV7-3 with TRBJ2-3, with 7 bases matching TRBD2. V shed 6 bases, J shed 1 base, and the junction held 7 bases outside the gene matches. Germline-derived CDR1 and CDR2 are SGHTA and FQGTGA. This CDR3 region has 15 residues. The CDR3 DNA follows: TGTGCCAGCAGTACCACTAGCGCGGGCACAGATACGCAGTATTTT. It is translated as CASSTTSAGTDTQYF.

J is TRBJ2-3 and V is TRBV23-1; D perhaps matches TRBD2 (6 bases). TRBV23-1 is recorded as an ORF, its role being uncertain. CDR3 length: 13 residues. Trimming left V 4 bases short and J 6 bases short, with 11 bases between. The CDR3, as DNA: TGCGCCAGCAGTCGACCGGAGGGGGATACGCAGTATTTT. This codes for CASSRPEGDTQYF.

The rearrangement links TRBV18 to TRBJ2-5, with TRBD1 matching 11 bases. The V segment lost 4 bases and the J segment 2 bases; nucleotides outside the gene matches: 0. The CDR3 contains 14 residues. In germline, CDR1 is KGHSH, CDR2 LQKENI. The CDR3 loop reads CASSRDRGQETQYF. Here the CDR3 DNA reads TGTGCCAGCTCACGGGACAGGGGGCAAGAGACCCAGTACTTC. Based on the CDR3 plus reference TRBV18 and TRBJ2-5, the full variable domain is NAGVMQNPRHLVRRRGQEARLRCSPMKGHSHVYWYRQLPEEGLKFMVYLQKENIIDESGMPKERFSAEFPKEGPSILRIQQVVRGDSAAYFCASSRDRGQETQYFGPGTRLLVL.

This clone appeared many times. The chain couples TRBV6-6 to TRBJ1-4; a possible D gene is TRBD1 (6 bases). CDR3 length: 14 amino acids. Between the trimmed V and J ends, which lost 6 bases and 8 bases, there was a span of 16 bases. Germline CDR1 MNHNY, CDR2 SVGAGI (reference sequence). CDR3 sequence: CASRTIQGWEKLFF. As DNA, the CDR3 is TGTGCCAGCAGGACCATACAGGGTTGGGAAAAACTGTTTTTT.

The V gene is TRBV7-6, the J gene TRBJ2-3, with 13 bases that match TRBD2. The J segment lost 3 bases and the V segment lost 3 bases, leaving 0 bases of the junction unmatched. The CDR3 length is 15 residues. Germline V gene lookup returns CDR1 SGHVS and CDR2 FNYEAQ. The CDR3 region has the DNA TGTGCCAGCAGCTTGGGACTAGCGGGGACAGATACGCAGTATTTT. It encodes CASSLGLAGTDTQYF.

This chain connects TRBV6-6 to TRBJ2-5, with 8 bases fitting TRBD2. With V trimmed by 1 base and J by 9 bases, 1 base remained unmatched. The CDR3 loop spans 12 amino acids. CDR1 MNHNY and CDR2 SVGAGI come from the germline V gene (reference sequence). The CDR3 protein is CASSYLLAAQYF. In nucleotides, the CDR3 is TGTGCCAGCAGTTACTTACTAGCGGCCCAGTACTTC.